This T cell receptor beta chain originates from a study of blood T cell repertoires in COVID-19. Looking at the study overall: From the United States, Italy and Spain came samples of acute and convalescent COVID-19.

The repertoire was sequenced with immunoSEQ multiplex PCR; TCRdb's copy has only in-frame clones and lacks some. The profile shows under 200,000 clones, about 90% of them singletons. CDR3 length equals 19 residues. Per germline, CDR1 ENHRY and CDR2 SYGVKD. V lost 0 bases to trimming and J lost 2 bases, with 22 bases between them. This clonotype was obtained from a woman aged 18-29 years who had recovered from COVID-19. The sample comprised PBMCs or T cells enriched from blood (not recorded which). The genes are TRBV10-3 and TRBJ1-1, with a possible D match to TRBD1 (5 bases). In DNA, the CDR3 is TGTGCCATCAGTGAGTCTCTGCGTGAGGGCGGGACGGTCAACACTGAAGCTTTCTTT. It encodes CAISESLREGGTVNTEAFF.